The sample holds a few counts of the clone carrying this TCR beta chain. A second about 6 to 11 cycle PCR used barcoded and J-beta primers. TCRdb redid the calling of the 5' RACE reads with MiXCR, one entry per CDR3 protein. The profile shows 1.8 million or so distinct CDR3 sequences, 35% to 50% of them singletons. This specimen comes from a study of blood T cells in healthy people across ages. V was shortened by 4 bases and J by 0 bases, with 10 bases between the two germline ends. Germline lookup yields CDR1 SGHRS and CDR2 YFSETQ. CDR3 length: 14 residues. The TCR sequence derives from a human donor in good health. The source material was blood. The V call is TRBV5-1, the J call TRBJ2-5; D is possibly TRBD2 (5 bases). The CDR3 DNA reads as TGCGCCAGCAGCATCACTAGGAACCAAGAGACCCAGTACTTC. It specifies CASSITRNQETQYF.